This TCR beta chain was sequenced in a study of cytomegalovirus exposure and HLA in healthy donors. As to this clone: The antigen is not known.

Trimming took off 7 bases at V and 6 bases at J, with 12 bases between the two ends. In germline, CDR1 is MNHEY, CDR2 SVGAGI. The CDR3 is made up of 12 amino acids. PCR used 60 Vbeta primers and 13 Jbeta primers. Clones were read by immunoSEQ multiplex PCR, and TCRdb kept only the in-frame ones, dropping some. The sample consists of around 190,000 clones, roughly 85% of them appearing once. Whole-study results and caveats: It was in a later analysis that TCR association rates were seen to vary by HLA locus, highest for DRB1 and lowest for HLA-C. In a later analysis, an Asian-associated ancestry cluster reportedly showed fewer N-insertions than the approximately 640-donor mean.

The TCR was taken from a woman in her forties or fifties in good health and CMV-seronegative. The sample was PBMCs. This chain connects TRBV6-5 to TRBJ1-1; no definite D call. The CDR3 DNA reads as TGTGCCAGCAACAACGGGTTTGCTGAAGCTTTCTTT. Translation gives CASNNGFAEAFF.